This T cell receptor beta chain was found in a study of blood T cell repertoires in COVID-19. Looking at the study overall: Specimens from acute and convalescent COVID-19 originated in the United States, Italy and Spain.

The length of the CDR3 is 11 residues. V lost 6 bases to trimming and J lost 11 bases, with 13 bases between them. Original data processing: Using reference gene primer amplification, nucleated cell counts were estimated. Clones were read by immunoSEQ multiplex PCR, and TCRdb kept only the in-frame ones, dropping some. The V and J calls and clone size were taken over from that table, and D and trimming were inferred from the DNA. The table shows approximately 24,000 clones, with 75% to 90% occurring only once. V is TRBV12-3 or TRBV12-4 and J is TRBJ2-5; a possible D gene is TRBD1 (6 bases). Input material: peripheral blood. The clonotype comes from a human donor in a cohort sampled during active COVID-19. As DNA, the CDR3 is TGTGCCAGCAGCGCTGGGACACCTCAGTACTTC. Protein: CASSAGTPQYF.